This T cell receptor beta chain was identified during a study of T-cell memory formation after mild COVID-19. Study-level background: Clusters were largely donor specific. Overall study findings and caveats: Clones that shrank (day 15 to 85) were balanced CD4/CD8, whereas later expanders leaned CD4+.

On this clonotype: Antigen: not known.

TCRdb itself ran the 5' RACE reads through MiXCR, one entry per CDR3 protein. The profile shows roughly 100,000 distinct CDR3 sequences, roughly 16% of them singletons. The sequence came from a man younger than 30 who had mild COVID-19 (a few samples of this study predate the infection). Cell type and time point are not known. The sample consisted of PBMCs or a T cell subset sorted from them (not recorded which).

The CDR3 protein is CASSERDQPQHF. In nucleotides, the CDR3 is TGTGCCAGCAGCGAGAGGGATCAGCCCCAGCATTTT. V usage is TRBV7-9 and J usage is TRBJ1-5; D gene unclear. Trimming took off 5 bases at V and 5 bases at J, with 7 bases between the two ends. Germline V gene sequence: CDR1 SEHNR, CDR2 FQNEAQ (reference sequence). The CDR3 is made up of 12 amino acids.